This T cell receptor (beta chain) comes out of a study of blood T cell repertoires in COVID-19. About the study: Samples taken during acute and convalescent COVID-19 were collected in the United States, Italy and Spain. T cells, B-cell-depleted T cells, or PBMCs supplied cDNA or gDNA.

Methods used by the authors: Amplifying reference gene primers gave estimates of nucleated cell counts. The protocol was immunoSEQ multiplex PCR, while the TCRdb copy is restricted to in-frame clones and leaves out a portion. V and J calls and clone size are copied from that table; D and trimming were computed from the DNA. The sample includes over 450,000 clones, around 90% of them seen just once. This CDR3 is 13 amino acids long. The ends were cut back, 6 bases at V and 2 bases at J, with 10 bases in the middle. Specimen: peripheral blood. The receptor was isolated from a woman aged 45-60 years with COVID-19, enrolled during active disease. V gene TRBV12-3 or TRBV12-4 combines with J gene TRBJ1-2; the D gene is possibly TRBD1 (5 bases). The CDR3 protein is CASSARVNYGYTF. Written as DNA, the CDR3 is TGTGCCAGCAGCGCCAGGGTAAACTATGGCTACACCTTC.